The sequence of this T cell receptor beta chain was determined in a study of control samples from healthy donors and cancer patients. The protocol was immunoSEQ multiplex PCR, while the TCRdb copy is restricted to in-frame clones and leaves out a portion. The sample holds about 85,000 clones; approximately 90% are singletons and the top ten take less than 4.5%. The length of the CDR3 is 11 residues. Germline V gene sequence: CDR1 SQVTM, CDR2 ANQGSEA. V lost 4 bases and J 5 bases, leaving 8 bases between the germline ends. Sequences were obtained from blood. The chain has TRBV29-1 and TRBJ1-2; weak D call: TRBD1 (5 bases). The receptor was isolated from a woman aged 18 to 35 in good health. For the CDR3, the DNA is TGCAGCGTTGGGCAGGGTTATGGCTACACCTTC. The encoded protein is CSVGQGYGYTF. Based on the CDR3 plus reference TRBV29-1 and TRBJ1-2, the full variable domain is SAVISQKPSRDICQRGTSLTIQCQVDSQVTMMFWYRQQPGQSLTLIATANQGSEATYESGFVIDKFPISRPNLTFSTLTVSNMSPEDSSIYLCSVGQGYGYTFGSGTRLTVV.